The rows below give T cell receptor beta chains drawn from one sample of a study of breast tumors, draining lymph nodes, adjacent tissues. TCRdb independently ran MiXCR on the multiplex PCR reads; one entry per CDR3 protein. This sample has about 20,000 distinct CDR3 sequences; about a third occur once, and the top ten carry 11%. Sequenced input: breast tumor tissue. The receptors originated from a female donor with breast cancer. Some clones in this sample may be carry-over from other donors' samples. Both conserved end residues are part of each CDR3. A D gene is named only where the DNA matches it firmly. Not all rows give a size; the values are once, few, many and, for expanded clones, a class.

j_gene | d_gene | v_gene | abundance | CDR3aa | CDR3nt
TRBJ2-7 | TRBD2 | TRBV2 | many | CASRAPLAGAAWEQYF | TGTGCCAGCAGGGCCCCCCTAGCGGGAGCCGCTTGGGAGCAGTACTTC
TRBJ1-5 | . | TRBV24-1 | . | CATSDASEGSNQPQHF | TGCGCCACCAGTGACGCCTCGGAGGGCAGCAATCAGCCCCAGCATTTT
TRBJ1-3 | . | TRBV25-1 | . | CASSLGNTIYF | TGTGCCAGCAGTCTCGGAAACACCATATATTTT
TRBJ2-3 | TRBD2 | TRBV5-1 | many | CASSTGTSGSVTDTQYF | TGCGCCAGCAGCACCGGGACTAGCGGGAGTGTGACAGATACGCAGTATTTT
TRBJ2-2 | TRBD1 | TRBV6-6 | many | CASSYPDQGAGWNTGELFF | TGTGCCAGCAGTTACCCCGACCAGGGGGCAGGATGGAACACCGGGGAGCTGTTTTTT
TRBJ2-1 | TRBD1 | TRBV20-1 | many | CSASTHDRGAYNEQFF | TGCAGTGCTAGTACTCATGACAGGGGCGCCTACAATGAGCAGTTCTTC
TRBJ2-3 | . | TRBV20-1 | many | CSASLAEFSTDTQYF | TGCAGTGCTTCATTAGCGGAGTTTAGCACAGATACGCAGTATTTT
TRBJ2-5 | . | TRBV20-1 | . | CSARDGGRETQYF | TGCAGTGCTAGAGATGGGGGGAGAGAGACCCAGTACTTC
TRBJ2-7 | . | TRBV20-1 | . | CSARPIMGRVGYEQYF | TGCAGTGCAAGGCCTATTATGGGCAGGGTCGGTTACGAGCAGTACTTC
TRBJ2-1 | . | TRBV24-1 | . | CATSVGDNEQFF | TGTGCCACCAGTGTTGGGGACAATGAGCAGTTCTTC
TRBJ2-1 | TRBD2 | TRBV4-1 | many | CASSQDSGGGIF | TGCGCCAGCAGCCAAGATAGCGGGGGGGGGATCTTC
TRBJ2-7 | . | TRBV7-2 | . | CASSFSHEQYF | TGTGCCAGCAGCTTTTCCCACGAGCAGTACTTC
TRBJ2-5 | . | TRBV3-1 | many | CASSQRVGRETQYF | TGTGCCAGCAGCCAGCGGGTAGGGCGAGAGACCCAGTACTTC
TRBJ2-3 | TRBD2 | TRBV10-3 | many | CAISGGLAGADTQYF | TGTGCCATCAGTGGGGGACTAGCGGGAGCAGATACGCAGTATTTT
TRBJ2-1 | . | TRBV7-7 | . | CASSPTGFGSYNEQFF | TGTGCTAGCAGCCCAACGGGCTTCGGCTCCTACAATGAGCAGTTCTTC
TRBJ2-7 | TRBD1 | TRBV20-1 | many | CSARGMGQTYEQYF | TGCAGTGCTAGAGGGATGGGACAGACCTACGAGCAGTACTTC
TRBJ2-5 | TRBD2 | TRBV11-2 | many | CASSLLSGRAWETQYF | TGTGCCAGCAGCTTACTTAGCGGGAGGGCCTGGGAGACCCAGTACTTC
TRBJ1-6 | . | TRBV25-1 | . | CASSPASGVLGSPLHF | TGCGCCAGCAGCCCCGCCTCAGGGGTCCTCGGTTCACCCCTCCACTTT
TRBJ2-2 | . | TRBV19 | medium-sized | CASSIPPGELFF | TGTGCCAGTAGTATCCCACCGGGGGAGCTGTTTTTT
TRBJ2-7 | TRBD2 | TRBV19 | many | CASSYEPSGTYEQYF | TGTGCCAGTAGTTATGAGCCTAGCGGGACCTACGAGCAGTACTTC
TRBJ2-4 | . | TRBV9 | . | CASGVQDGDIQYF | TGTGCCAGCGGCGTGCAGGATGGGGACATTCAGTACTTC
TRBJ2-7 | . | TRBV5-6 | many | CASSAGYEQYF | TGTGCCAGCAGCGCTGGGTACGAGCAGTACTTC
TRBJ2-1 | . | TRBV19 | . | CASTLGGYNEQFF | TGTGCCAGTACCTTGGGTGGCTACAATGAGCAGTTCTTC
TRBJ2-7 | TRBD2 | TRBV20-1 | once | CSAGLAGGPYEQYF | TGCAGTGCCGGACTAGCGGGAGGGCCCTACGAGCAGTACTTC
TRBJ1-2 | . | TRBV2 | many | CASSENVANYGYTF | TGTGCCAGCAGTGAAAATGTAGCTAACTATGGCTACACCTTC